This record covers a single TCR beta chain. This clonotype was counted between two and nine times. Its cognate antigen has yet to be identified. The input lacks base qualities; no much larger clone sits a single base away. TCRdb records Illumina HiSeq 2500 as the sequencer. Quantitative 5'-RACE with molecular barcodes was used to prepare TCR beta libraries. For the original study's pipeline: A new computational method, built on a probabilistic model of VDJ rearrangement, was used to identify disease-linked TCR variants. The raw public reads went through TCRdb reprocessing: fastp at Q25, MiXCR clone calling, in-frame beta chains kept. Identical CDR3 protein sequences are pooled into one entry, listed with their most common genes and DNA. These V and J calls are TCRdb output, not the study's own analysis. This sample is represented by roughly 440,000 distinct CDR3 sequences; about a sixth of them were singletons. Under 1.2% of the sample belongs to the ten largest clones.

These data originate in a study of CD8 T cells in ankylosing spondylitis (dated 2017 in TCRdb). Turning to the overall study: To find TCR variants linked to disease, the study profiled T cell receptor beta repertoires in ankylosing spondylitis patients and healthy donors. Peripheral blood was sampled, and synovial fluid was also collected from ankylosing spondylitis patients. The full study cohort comprised about 23 ankylosing spondylitis patients and approximately 100 healthy donors. The study at large found these results: Some motif variants were previously reported in synovial fluid and blood of reactive arthritis patients, suggesting common disease-initiation mechanisms. Blood from ankylosing spondylitis patients appeared to be characterized by a TCR beta motif made up of several highly homologous amino acid variants. The disease-linked clones had a CD8+ phenotype and were found at relatively low frequencies in peripheral blood. The disease-linked clones were reported as significantly enriched in matched synovial fluid samples from ankylosing spondylitis patients.

From the germline V gene, CDR1 is MDHEN and CDR2 is SYDVKM. V loses 8 bases of germline sequence and J loses 1 base, and the interval between the two ends is 14 bases. CDR3 length: 14 amino acids, cysteine to phenylalanine. The CDR3 DNA has 42 bases and is translated from base 1. The origin of this receptor is a male donor with ankylosing spondylitis. This chain is built from TRBV28 and TRBJ1-1, and perhaps TRBD1 as D gene, on 6 matching bases. The sample consisted of blood, either unsorted or a sorted T cell fraction (not recorded which). CDR3 sequence: CASLGGGPNTEAFF. The DNA reads as follows: TGTGCCAGCCTAGGTGGGGGCCCGAACACTGAAGCTTTCTTT. When the CDR3 is completed using the reference TRBV28 and TRBJ1-1 genes on either side, the full variable domain is DVKVTQSSRYLVKRTGEKVFLECVQDMDHENMFWYRQDPGLGLRLIYFSYDVKMKEKGDIPEGYSVSREKKERFSLILESASTNQTSMYLCASLGGGPNTEAFFGQGTRLTVV.